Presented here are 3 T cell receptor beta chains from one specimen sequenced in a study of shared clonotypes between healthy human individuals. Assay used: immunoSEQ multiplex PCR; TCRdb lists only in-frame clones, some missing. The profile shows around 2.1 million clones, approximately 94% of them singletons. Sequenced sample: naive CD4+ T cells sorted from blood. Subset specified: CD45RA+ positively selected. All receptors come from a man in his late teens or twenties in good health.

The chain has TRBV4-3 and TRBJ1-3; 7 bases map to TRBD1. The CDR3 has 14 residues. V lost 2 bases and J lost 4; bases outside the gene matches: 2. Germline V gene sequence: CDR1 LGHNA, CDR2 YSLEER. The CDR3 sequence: CASSQTGVGNTIYF. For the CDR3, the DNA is TGCGCCAGCAGCCAAACAGGGGTCGGAAACACCATATATTTT.

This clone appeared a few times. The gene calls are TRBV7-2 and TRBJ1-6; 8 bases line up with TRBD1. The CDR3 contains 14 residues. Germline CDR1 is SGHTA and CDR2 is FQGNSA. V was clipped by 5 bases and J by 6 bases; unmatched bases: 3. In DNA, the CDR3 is TGTGCCAGCAGCGTCGGACAGGGTAATTCACCCCTCCACTTT. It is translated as CASSVGQGNSPLHF.

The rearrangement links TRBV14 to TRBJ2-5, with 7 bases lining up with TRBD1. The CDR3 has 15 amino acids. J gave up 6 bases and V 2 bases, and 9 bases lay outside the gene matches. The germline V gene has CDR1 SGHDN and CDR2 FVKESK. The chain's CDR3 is CASSQPDRVGKTQYF. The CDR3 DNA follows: TGTGCCAGCAGCCAACCCGACAGGGTAGGGAAGACCCAGTACTTC.